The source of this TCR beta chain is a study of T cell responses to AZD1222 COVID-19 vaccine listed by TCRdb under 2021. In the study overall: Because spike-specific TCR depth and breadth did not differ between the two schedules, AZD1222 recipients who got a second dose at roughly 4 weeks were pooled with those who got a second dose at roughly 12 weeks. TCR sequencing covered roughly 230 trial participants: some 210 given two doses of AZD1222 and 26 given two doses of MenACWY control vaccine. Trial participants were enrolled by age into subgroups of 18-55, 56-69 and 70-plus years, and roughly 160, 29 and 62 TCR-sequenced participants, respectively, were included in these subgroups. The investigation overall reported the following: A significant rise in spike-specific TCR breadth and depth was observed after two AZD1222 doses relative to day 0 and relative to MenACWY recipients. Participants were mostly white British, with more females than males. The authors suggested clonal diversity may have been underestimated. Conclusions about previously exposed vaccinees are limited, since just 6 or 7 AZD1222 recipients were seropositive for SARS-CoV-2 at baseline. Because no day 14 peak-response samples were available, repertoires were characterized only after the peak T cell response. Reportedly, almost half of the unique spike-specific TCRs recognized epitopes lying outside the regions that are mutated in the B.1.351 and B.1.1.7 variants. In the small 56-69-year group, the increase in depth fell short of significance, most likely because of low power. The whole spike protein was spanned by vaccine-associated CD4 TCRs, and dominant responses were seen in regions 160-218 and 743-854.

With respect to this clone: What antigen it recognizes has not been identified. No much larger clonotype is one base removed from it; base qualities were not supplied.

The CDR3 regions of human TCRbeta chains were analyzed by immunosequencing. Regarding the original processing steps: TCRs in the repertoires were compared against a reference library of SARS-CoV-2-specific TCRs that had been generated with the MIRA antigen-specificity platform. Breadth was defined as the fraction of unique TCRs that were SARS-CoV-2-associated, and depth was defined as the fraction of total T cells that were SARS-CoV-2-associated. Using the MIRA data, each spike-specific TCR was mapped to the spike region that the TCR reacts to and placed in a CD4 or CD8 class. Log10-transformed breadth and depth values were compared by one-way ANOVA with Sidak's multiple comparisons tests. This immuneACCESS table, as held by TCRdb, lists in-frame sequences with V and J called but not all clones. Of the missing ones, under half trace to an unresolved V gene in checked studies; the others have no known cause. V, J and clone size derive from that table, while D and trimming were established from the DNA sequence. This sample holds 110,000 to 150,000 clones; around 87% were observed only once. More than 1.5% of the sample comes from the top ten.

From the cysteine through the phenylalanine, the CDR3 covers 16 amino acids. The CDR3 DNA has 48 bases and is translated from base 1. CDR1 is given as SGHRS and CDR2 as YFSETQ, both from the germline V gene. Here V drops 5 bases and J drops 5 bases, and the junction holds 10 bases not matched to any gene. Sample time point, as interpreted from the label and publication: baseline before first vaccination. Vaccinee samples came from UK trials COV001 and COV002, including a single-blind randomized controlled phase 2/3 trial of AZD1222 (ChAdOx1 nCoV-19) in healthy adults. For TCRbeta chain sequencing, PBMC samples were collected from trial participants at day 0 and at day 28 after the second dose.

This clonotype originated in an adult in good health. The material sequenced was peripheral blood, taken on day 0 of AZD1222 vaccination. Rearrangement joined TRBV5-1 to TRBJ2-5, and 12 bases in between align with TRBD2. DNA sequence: TGCGCCAGCAGTCGGACTAGCGGGGTCTCAGGGGAGACCCAGTACTTC. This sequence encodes CASSRTSGVSGETQYF.